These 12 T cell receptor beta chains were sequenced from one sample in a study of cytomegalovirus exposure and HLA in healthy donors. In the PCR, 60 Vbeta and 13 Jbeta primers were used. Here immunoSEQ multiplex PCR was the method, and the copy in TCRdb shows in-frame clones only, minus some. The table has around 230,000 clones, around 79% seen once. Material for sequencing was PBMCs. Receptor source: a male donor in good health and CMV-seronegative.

The CDR3 sequence: CASRTRGGRGNQPQHF. The CDR3 region has the DNA TGTGCCAGTAGGACTCGGGGGGGACGAGGCAATCAGCCCCAGCATTTT. V usage is TRBV19 and J usage is TRBJ1-5; possible D gene TRBD1, 5 bases. CDR3 length: 16 amino acids. V was cut by 6 bases and J by 2 bases, with 17 bases left in between. The V gene's germline CDR1 is LNHDA and CDR2 SQIVND (reference sequence).

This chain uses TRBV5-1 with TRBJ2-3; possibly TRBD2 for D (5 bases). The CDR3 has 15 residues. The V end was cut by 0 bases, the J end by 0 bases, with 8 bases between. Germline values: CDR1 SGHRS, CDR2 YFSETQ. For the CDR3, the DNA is TGCGCCAGCAGCTTGGGGCGGGTAAGCACAGATACGCAGTATTTT. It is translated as CASSLGRVSTDTQYF.

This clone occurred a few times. The CDR3 nucleotides are TGTGCCAGCAACCGTGAGAGAACTAATGAAAAACTGTTTTTT. Translating it yields CASNRERTNEKLFF. This chain joins TRBV28 and TRBJ1-4; D uncertain. There are 14 residues in the CDR3. Trimming took off 7 bases at V and 1 base at J, with 10 bases between the two ends. Germline V lookup: CDR1 MDHEN, CDR2 SYDVKM.

The CDR3 bases are TGTGCCTGGAGGGGTCGACTAGCGGGGGCCAGGTGGGGGCAGTTCTTC. It codes for CAWRGRLAGARWGQFF. This chain uses TRBV30 with TRBJ2-1; 12 bases map to TRBD2. In germline, CDR1 is GTSNPN, CDR2 SVGIG (reference sequence). CDR3 length: 16 amino acids. The V segment lost 3 bases and the J segment 12 bases; nucleotides outside the gene matches: 15.

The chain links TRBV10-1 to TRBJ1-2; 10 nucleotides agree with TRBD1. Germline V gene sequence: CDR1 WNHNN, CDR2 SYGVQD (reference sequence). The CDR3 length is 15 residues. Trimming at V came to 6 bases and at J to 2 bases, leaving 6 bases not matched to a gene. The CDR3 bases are TGCGCCAGCAGCGTCCGACAGGGGGCAAACTATGGCTACACCTTC. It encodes CASSVRQGANYGYTF.

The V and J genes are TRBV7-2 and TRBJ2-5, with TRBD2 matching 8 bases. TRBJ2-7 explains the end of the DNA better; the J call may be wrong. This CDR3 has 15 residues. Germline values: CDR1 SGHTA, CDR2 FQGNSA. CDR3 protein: CASSLFGGGGYEQYF. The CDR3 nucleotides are TGTGCCAGCAGCTTATTCGGGGGGGGAGGTTACGAGCAGTACTTC.

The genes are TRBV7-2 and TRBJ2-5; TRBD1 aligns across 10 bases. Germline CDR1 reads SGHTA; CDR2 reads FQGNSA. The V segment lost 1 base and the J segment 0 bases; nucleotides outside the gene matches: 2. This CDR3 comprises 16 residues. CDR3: CASSLGQGAYQETQYF. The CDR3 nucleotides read TGTGCCAGCAGCTTAGGACAGGGGGCTTACCAAGAGACCCAGTACTTC.

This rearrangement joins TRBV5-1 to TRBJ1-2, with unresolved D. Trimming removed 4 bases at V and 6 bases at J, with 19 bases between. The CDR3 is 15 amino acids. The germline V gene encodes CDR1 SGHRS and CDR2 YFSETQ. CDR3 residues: CASSPHVMAANGYTF. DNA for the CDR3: TGCGCCAGCAGCCCACATGTAATGGCAGCGAATGGCTACACCTTC. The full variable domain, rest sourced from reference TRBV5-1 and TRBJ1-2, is KAGVTQTPRYLIKTRGQQVTLSCSPISGHRSVSWYQQTPGQGLQFLFEYFSETQRNKGNFPGRFSGRQFSNSRSEMNVSTLELGDSALYLCASSPHVMAANGYTFGSGTRLTVV.

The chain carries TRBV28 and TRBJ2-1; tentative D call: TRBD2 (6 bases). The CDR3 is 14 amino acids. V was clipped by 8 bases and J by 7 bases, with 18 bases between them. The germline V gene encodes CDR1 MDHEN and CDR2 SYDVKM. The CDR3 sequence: CASQSAGLRNEQFF. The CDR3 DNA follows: TGTGCCAGCCAAAGCGCGGGACTGAGAAATGAGCAGTTCTTC.

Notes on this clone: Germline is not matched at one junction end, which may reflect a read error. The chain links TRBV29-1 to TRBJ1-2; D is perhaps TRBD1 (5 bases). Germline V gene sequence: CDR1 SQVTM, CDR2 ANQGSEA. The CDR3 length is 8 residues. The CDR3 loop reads CSVGGDHF. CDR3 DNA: TGCAGCGTTGGGGGGGACCATTTC.

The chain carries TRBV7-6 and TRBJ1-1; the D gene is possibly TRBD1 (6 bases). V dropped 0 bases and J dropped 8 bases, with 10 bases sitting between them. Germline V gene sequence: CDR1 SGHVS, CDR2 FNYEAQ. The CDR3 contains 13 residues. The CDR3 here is CASSLARDREAFF. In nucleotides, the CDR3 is TGTGCCAGCAGCTTAGCGCGAGACAGGGAAGCTTTCTTT. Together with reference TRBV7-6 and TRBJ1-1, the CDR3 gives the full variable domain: GAGVSQSPRYKVTKRGQDVALRCDPISGHVSLYWYRQALGQGPEFLTYFNYEAQQDKSGLPNDRFSAERPEGSISTLTIQRTEQRDSAMYRCASSLARDREAFFGQGTRLTVV.

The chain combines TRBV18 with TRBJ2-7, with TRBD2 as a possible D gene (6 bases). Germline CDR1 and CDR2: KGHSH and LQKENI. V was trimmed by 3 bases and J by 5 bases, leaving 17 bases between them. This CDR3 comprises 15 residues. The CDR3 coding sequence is TGTGCCAGCTCACCTTTAGGGCTAGCGATCAACGAGCAGTACTTC. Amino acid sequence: CASSPLGLAINEQYF.